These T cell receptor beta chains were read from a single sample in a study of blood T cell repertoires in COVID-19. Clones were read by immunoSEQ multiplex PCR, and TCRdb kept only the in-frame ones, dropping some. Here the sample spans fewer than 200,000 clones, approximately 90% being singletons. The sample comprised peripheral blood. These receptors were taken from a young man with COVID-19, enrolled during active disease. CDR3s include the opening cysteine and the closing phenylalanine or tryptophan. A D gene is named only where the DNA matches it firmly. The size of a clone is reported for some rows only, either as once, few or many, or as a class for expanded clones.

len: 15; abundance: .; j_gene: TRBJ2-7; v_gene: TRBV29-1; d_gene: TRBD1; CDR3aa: CSVEARDRASYEQYF; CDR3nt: TGCAGCGTTGAAGCCCGGGACAGGGCATCCTACGAGCAGTACTTC
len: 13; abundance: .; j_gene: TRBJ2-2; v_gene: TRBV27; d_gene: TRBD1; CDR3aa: CASMQGAAGELFF; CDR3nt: TGTGCCAGTATGCAGGGGGCCGCCGGGGAGCTGTTTTTT
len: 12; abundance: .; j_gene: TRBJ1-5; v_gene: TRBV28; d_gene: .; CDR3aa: CASRRRNQPQHF; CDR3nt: TGTGCCAGCAGACGGAGAAATCAGCCCCAGCATTTT
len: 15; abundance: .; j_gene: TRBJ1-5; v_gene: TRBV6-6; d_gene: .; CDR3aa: CASRPYPGSNQPQHF; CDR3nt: TGTGCCAGCAGGCCCTACCCGGGGAGCAATCAGCCCCAGCATTTT
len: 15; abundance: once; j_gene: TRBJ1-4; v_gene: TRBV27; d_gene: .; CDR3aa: CASSLVPAGWEKLFF; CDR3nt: TGTGCCAGCAGTTTAGTTCCAGCAGGTTGGGAAAAACTGTTTTTT
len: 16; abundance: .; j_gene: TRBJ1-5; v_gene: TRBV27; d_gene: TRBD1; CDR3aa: CASRGTGGVSNQPQHF; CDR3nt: TGTGCCAGCAGGGGAACAGGGGGCGTCAGCAATCAGCCCCAGCATTTT
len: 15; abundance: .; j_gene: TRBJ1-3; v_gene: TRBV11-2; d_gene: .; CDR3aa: CASSPVGYSGNTIYF; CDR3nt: TGTGCCAGCAGCCCGGTGGGCTACTCTGGAAACACCATATATTTT
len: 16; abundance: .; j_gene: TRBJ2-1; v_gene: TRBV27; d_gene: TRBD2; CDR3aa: CASSQSGTSGSHEQFF; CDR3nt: TGTGCCAGCAGTCAATCTGGCACTAGCGGGAGCCATGAGCAGTTCTTC
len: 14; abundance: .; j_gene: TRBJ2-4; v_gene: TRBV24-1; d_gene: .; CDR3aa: CATSDLTQGNIQYF; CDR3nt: TGTGCCACCAGTGATTTAACCCAGGGGAACATTCAGTACTTC
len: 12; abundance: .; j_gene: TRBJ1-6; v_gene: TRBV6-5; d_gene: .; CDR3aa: CASSYAASPLHF; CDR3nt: TGTGCCAGCAGTTACGCGGCTTCACCCCTCCACTTT
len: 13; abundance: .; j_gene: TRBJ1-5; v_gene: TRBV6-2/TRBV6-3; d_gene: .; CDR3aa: CASSYGGYQPQHF; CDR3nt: TGTGCCAGCAGTTACGGAGGTTATCAGCCCCAGCATTTT
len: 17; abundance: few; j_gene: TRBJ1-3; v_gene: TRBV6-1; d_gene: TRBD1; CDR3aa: CASSDAGTGSGRNTIYF; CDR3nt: TGTGCCAGCAGTGACGCCGGGACAGGAAGTGGGAGAAACACCATATATTTT
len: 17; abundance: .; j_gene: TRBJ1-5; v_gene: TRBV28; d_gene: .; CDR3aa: CATSLDQQGFPNQPQHF; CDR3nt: TGTGCCACCAGTTTGGACCAACAGGGTTTCCCAAATCAGCCCCAGCATTTT
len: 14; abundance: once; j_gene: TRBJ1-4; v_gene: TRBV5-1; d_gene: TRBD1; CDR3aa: CASSPGTGDEKLLF; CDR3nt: TGCGCCAGCAGCCCCGGGACAGGGGACGAAAAACTGCTTTTT
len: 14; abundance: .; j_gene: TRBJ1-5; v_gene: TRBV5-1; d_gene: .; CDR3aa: CATPGAGDDQPQHF; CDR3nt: TGCGCCACCCCTGGGGCAGGGGACGATCAGCCCCAGCATTTT